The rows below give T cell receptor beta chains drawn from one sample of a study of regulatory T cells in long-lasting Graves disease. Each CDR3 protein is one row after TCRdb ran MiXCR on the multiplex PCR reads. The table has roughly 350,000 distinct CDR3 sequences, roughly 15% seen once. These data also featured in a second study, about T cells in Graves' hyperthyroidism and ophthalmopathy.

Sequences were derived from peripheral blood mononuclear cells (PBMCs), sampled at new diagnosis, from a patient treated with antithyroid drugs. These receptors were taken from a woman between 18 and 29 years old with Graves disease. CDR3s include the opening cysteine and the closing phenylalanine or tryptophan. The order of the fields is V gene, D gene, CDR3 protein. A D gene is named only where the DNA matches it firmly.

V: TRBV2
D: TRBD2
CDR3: CASRAGTSKYEQYF

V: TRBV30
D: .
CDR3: CAWSTHGYTQYF

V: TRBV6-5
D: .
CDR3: CASSYPGELFF

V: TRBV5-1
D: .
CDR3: CASSLARSYNEQFF

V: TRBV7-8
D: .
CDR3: CASSFGTPVSSYEQYF

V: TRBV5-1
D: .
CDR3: CASSFDRTGELFF

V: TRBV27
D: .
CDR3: CASSPEQKLRKLFF

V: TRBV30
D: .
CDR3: CAWSLLRRENIQYF

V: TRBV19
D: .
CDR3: CASSMSLVSYEQYF

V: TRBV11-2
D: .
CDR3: CASSLVAGFGEKLVF

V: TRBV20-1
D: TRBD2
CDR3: CSAETSGNYEQYF

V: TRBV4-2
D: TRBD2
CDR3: CASSPPAGGNEQYF

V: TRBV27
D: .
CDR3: CASSRAPTATYEQYF

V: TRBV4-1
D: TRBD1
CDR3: CASSQEKTGQGAYEQFF

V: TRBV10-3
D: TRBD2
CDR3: CAISVSGGQSYNEQFF

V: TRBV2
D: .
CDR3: CASSEGRSFYEQYF

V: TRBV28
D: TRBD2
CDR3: CASSSPGEGLAGARSYNEQFF

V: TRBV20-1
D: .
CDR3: CSARGSQNEKLFF

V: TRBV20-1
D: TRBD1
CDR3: CSARYLDRGIHEQYF

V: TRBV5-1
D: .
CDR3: CASSFSLNTGGSPLHF

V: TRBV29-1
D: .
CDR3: CSVDGTYNYGYTF

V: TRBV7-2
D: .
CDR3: CASSKGTQLSDYEQYF

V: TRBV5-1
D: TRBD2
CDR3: CASVAEVAGTGELFF

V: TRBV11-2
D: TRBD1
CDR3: CASSPGVWQGGTEAFF

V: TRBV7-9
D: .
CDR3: CASSSPKAGFGETQYF

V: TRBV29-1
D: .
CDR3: CSVARGTDTQYF

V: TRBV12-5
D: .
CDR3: CASGMNARGLYNEQFF

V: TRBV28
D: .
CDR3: CASSLSVGGTYEQYF

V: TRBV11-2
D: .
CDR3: CASSLTGTQYF

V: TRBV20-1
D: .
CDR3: CSATEGSYNEQFF

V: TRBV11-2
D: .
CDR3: CASSLVVGSSGADTQYF